This T cell receptor (beta chain) was obtained from a study of blood T cell repertoires in COVID-19. Study-wide background: Collection of acute and convalescent COVID-19 samples took place in the United States, Italy and Spain. From T cells, B-cell-depleted T cells, or PBMCs came the material, which was cDNA or gDNA.

The CDR3 sequence is 17 residues long. V lost 1 base to trimming and J lost 3 bases, with 18 bases between them. Germline assignment: CDR1 ENHRY and CDR2 SYGVKD. Original methodology: Estimation of nucleated cell counts was performed using reference gene primer amplification. Here immunoSEQ multiplex PCR was the method, and the copy in TCRdb shows in-frame clones only, minus some. V and J calls and clone size are as listed in that table; D and trimming were resolved from the DNA. This table holds more than 200,000 clones, under 90% found once. The TCR comes from a middle-aged woman with active or convalescent COVID-19. The sequenced material came from peripheral blood. The gene calls are TRBV10-3 and TRBJ1-2; no definite D call. Here the CDR3 DNA reads TGTGCCATCAGTGAGTTAATCAGTAGGAGGAGGGACTATGGCTACACCTTC. This sequence encodes CAISELISRRRDYGYTF.